A single sample gave rise to the 11 T cell receptor beta chains below, sequenced in a study of cytomegalovirus exposure and HLA in healthy donors. Primers included in the PCR were 60 Vbeta and 13 Jbeta primers. Assay used: immunoSEQ multiplex PCR; TCRdb lists only in-frame clones, some missing. The sample has some 120,000 clones, about four fifths seen once; the top ten hold approximately 0.97%. Sequenced material: PBMCs. Receptor source: a human donor in good health.

The V call is TRBV5-1, the J call TRBJ2-5; a possible D gene is TRBD1 (5 bases). The V gene lost 0 bases and the J gene lost 4 bases, with 13 bases spanning the gap. This CDR3 is 15 amino acids long. Germline lookup yields CDR1 SGHRS and CDR2 YFSETQ. CDR3 loop: CASSLGQGLVETQYF. The CDR3 nucleotides read TGCGCCAGCAGCTTGGGTCAGGGTCTGGTAGAGACCCAGTACTTC.

The chain combines TRBV5-6 with TRBJ1-2; perhaps TRBD1 as D (5 bases). The CDR3 is made up of 15 amino acids. V dropped 0 bases and J dropped 5 bases, with 14 bases sitting between them. Germline-derived CDR1 and CDR2 are SGHDT and YYEEEE. DNA of the CDR3: TGTGCCAGCAGCTTGGCCAGCAGGGCTAGATATGGCTACACCTTC. Its protein product is CASSLASRARYGYTF.

The rearrangement links TRBV6-5 to TRBJ1-5; 7 bases match TRBD1. The length of the CDR3 is 15 residues. With 5 bases clipped from V and 1 base from J, the junction kept 5 bases outside the gene matches. Germline CDR1 MNHEY, CDR2 SVGAGI. The DNA of the CDR3 is TGTGCCAGCAGTCATGAACAGGGGAGCAATCAGCCCCAGCATTTT. This gives the protein CASSHEQGSNQPQHF.

The chain joins TRBV27 to TRBJ1-1; D unresolved. V was pared by 2 bases and J by 4 bases, with 8 bases between. The CDR3 is 13 residues long. Germline loops: CDR1 MNHEY, CDR2 SMNVEV (reference sequence). CDR3 residues: CASSLQTGTEAFF. The CDR3 coding sequence is TGTGCCAGCAGTTTACAAACGGGCACTGAAGCTTTCTTT.

The chain is built from TRBV27 and TRBJ1-5; TRBD1 agrees at 8 bases. Unmatched junction bases numbered 7, after V lost 0 bases and J lost 0 bases. Per germline, CDR1 MNHEY and CDR2 SMNVEV (reference sequence). The CDR3 is 18 amino acids. This CDR3 reads CASSLSGTGFLSNQPQHF. The CDR3 DNA follows: TGTGCCAGCAGTTTATCCGGGACAGGCTTCCTTAGCAATCAGCCCCAGCATTTT.

This clone was counted a few times. The J gene is TRBJ2-2, the V gene TRBV10-3; perhaps TRBD2 as D (5 bases). CDR3 length: 14 amino acids. CDR1 and CDR2 (germline): ENHRY, SYGVKD. V lost 7 bases to trimming and J lost 3 bases, with 12 bases between them. CDR3 nucleotides: TGTGCCATCACCGTCCGGGGTGACACCGGGGAGCTGTTTTTT. The encoded protein is CAITVRGDTGELFF.

This sequence joins TRBV7-9 and TRBJ2-6, with no clear D. The CDR3 sequence is 14 residues long. V lost 3 bases and J 0 bases, leaving 3 bases between the germline ends. Germline V CDR1 and CDR2: SEHNR, FQNEAQ (reference sequence). For the CDR3, the DNA is TGTGCCAGCAGCTTCCTCTCTGGGGCCAACGTCCTGACTTTC. Amino acid sequence: CASSFLSGANVLTF.

The V and J genes are TRBV6-1 and TRBJ1-5; 8 bases map to TRBD1. With V trimmed by 6 bases and J by 5 bases, 3 bases remained unmatched. CDR3 length: 13 residues. The V gene's germline CDR1 is MNHNS and CDR2 SASEGT. CDR3 protein: CASRLQGDQPQHF. CDR3 in DNA: TGTGCCAGCAGATTACAGGGGGATCAGCCCCAGCATTTT.

This chain links TRBV10-3 with TRBJ2-1; 8 bases agree with TRBD1. The CDR3 extends over 19 amino acids. Trimming took 4 bases from V and 1 from J; bases not matched to a gene: 15. From germline, CDR1 is ENHRY and CDR2 SYGVKD. The CDR3 sequence is CAISVDRERRVYSYNEQFF. As DNA, the CDR3 is TGTGCCATCAGTGTGGACAGGGAGAGGAGGGTCTATTCCTACAATGAGCAGTTCTTC.

J is TRBJ2-5 and V is TRBV5-1; unclear D gene. This CDR3 spans 15 amino acids. Germline lookup yields CDR1 SGHRS and CDR2 YFSETQ. The V gene lost 1 base and the J gene lost 3 bases, with 13 bases spanning the gap. The CDR3 reads CASSLNSVVEETQYF. The CDR3 DNA sequence: TGCGCCAGCAGCTTGAATTCGGTTGTAGAAGAGACCCAGTACTTC.

V is TRBV6-5 and J is TRBJ2-1, with D possibly TRBD1 on 6 matching bases. This CDR3 is built from 15 residues. In germline, CDR1 is MNHEY, CDR2 SVGAGI. V was pared by 0 bases and J by 5 bases, with 11 bases between. The CDR3, as DNA: TGTGCCAGCAGTTACTCGAACACAGGGAACAATGAGCAGTTCTTC. It is translated as CASSYSNTGNNEQFF.